The text below deals with one TCR beta chain. Participant age was roughly 18 to 95 years, and participants resided in approximately 25 US areas. Each participant's cohort was designated according to participant-reported clinical history. This entry belongs to a study of blood T cell repertoires in COVID-19. Across the whole study: Recovered status in Cohort 3 required two negative PCRs, clearance, or symptom resolution.

Looked up from germline, CDR1 is LNHDA and CDR2 is SQIVND (reference sequence). The CDR3 contains 16 residues. The ends lost 5 bases at V and 3 bases at J; junction bases unmatched: 7. Clones were sequenced by immunoSEQ multiplex PCR, and TCRdb holds only the in-frame ones, with some missing. The sample carries approximately 250,000 clones, around nine tenths recorded once. The chain uses TRBV19 and TRBJ2-6; 7 bases agree with TRBD1. The sequenced sample consisted of PBMCs or T cells enriched from blood (not recorded which). The sequence was collected from a woman aged 55-69 years in a cohort exposed to, infected with or recovered from COVID-19 (not recorded which). The CDR3 DNA follows: TGTGCCAGTAGTCCGACAGGGAGCTTTGGGGCCAACGTCCTGACTTTC. This encodes CASSPTGSFGANVLTF.